This T cell receptor beta chain originates from a study of beta chain features in type 1 diabetes. Study summary: Sorted cells from all samples, numbering 107,917,701, were examined.

The CDR3 totals 14 residues. The germline gives CDR1 SGHDT, CDR2 YYEEEE. Trimming removed 4 bases at V and 2 bases at J, with 12 bases between. The investigators reverse transcribed all of the isolated RNA, so they sequenced expressed TCRB transcripts. Produced via immunoSEQ multiplex PCR; TCRdb's table is partial and in-frame only. The top ten hold 0.035% to 0.045% of the sample, which has about 410,000 clones, around 13% seen once. The study, taken as a whole, reports: All four CD4+ subsets from Type 1 diabetes patients carried moderately but significantly shorter TCRB CDR3s.

The sample holds a few counts of this clone. Antigen unknown. The TCR was taken from a man between 25 and 39 years old in good health. Specimen: naive CD4+ T cells from blood. The chain combines TRBV5-6 with TRBJ1-1, with D possibly matching TRBD1 (5 bases). The CDR3 reads CASSVDRGNTEAFF. CDR3 DNA: TGTGCCAGCAGCGTTGACAGAGGAAACACTGAAGCTTTCTTT.